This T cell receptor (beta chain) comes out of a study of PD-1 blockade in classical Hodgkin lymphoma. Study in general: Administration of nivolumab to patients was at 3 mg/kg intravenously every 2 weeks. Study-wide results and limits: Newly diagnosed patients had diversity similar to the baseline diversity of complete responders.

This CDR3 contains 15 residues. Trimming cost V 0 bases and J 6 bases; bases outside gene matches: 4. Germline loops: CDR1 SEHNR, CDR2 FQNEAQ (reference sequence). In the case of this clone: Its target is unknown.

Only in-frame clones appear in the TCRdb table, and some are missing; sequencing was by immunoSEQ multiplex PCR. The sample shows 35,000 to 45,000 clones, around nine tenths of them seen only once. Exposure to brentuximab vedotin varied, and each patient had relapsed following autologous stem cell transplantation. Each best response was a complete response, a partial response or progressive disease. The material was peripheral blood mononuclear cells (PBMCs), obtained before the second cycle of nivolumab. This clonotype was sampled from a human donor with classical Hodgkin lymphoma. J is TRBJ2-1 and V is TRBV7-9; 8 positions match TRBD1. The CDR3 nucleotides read TGTGCCAGCAGCTTAGCTGTAGACAGGGGCAATGAGCAGTTCTTC. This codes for CASSLAVDRGNEQFF.